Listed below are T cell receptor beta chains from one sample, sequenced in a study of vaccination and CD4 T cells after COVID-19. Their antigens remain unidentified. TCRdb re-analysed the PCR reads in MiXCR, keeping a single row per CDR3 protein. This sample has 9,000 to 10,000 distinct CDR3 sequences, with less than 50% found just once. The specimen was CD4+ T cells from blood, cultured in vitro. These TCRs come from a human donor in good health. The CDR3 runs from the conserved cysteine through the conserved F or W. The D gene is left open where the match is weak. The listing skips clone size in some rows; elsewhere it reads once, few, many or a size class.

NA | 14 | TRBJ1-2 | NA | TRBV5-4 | CASSTSDPRYGYTF | TGTGCCAGCAGCACCTCGGACCCGCGGTATGGCTACACCTTC
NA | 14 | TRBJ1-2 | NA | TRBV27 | CASSSPTGSYGYTF | TGTGCCAGCAGTTCCCCCACAGGGAGCTATGGCTACACCTTC
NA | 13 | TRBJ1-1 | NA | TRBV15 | CATSRDPNTEAFF | TGTGCCACCAGCAGGGACCCGAACACTGAAGCTTTCTTT
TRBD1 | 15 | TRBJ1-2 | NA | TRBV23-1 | CASSPPAGQGYGYTF | TGCGCCAGCAGTCCCCCAGCGGGACAGGGCTATGGCTACACCTTC
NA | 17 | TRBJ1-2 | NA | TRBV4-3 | CASSQAGLALPTGGYTF | TGCGCCAGCAGCCAAGCGGGCCTAGCCCTCCCAACGGGTGGCTACACCTTC
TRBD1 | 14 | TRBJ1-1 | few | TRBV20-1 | CSATRTGVNTEAFF | TGCAGTGCTACCCGGACAGGGGTTAACACTGAAGCTTTCTTT
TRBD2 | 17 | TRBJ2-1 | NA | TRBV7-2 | CASSPDRLAGHYNEQFF | TGTGCCAGCAGCCCCGACCGCCTAGCGGGGCATTACAATGAGCAGTTCTTC
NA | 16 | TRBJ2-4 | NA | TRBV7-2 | CASSLVPGAQKNIQYF | TGTGCCAGCAGCTTAGTCCCCGGTGCGCAGAAAAACATTCAGTACTTC
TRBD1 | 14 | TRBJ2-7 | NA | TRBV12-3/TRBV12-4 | CASSTRDRTYEQYF | TGTGCCAGCAGTACCCGGGACAGGACCTACGAGCAGTACTTC
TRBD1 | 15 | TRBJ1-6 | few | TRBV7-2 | CASSSGTGSNSPLHF | TGTGCCAGTAGTTCCGGGACAGGGTCTAATTCACCCCTCCACTTT
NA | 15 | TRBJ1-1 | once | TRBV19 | CASMGWGRRNTEAFF | TGTGCCAGTATGGGTTGGGGTAGGAGGAACACTGAAGCTTTCTTT
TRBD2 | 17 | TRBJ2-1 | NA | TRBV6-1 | CASSVAGGSADDNEQFF | TGTGCCAGCAGTGTAGCGGGGGGGTCCGCCGATGACAATGAGCAGTTCTTC
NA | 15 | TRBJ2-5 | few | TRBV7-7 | CASSSEHRPQETQYF | TGTGCCAGCAGCTCAGAACACCGGCCCCAAGAGACCCAGTACTTC
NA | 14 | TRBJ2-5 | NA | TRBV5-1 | CASSLDPGLKTQYF | TGCGCCAGCAGCTTGGATCCGGGGCTGAAGACCCAGTACTTC
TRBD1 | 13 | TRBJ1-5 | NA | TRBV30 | CAWSDRGDQPQHF | TGTGCCTGGAGTGACAGGGGGGATCAGCCCCAGCATTTT
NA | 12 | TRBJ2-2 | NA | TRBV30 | CAWSAFAGELFF | TGTGCCTGGAGTGCCTTTGCCGGGGAGCTGTTTTTT
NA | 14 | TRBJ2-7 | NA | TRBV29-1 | CSVGSRDNTYEQYF | TGCAGCGTGGGCTCCCGGGACAATACCTACGAGCAGTACTTC
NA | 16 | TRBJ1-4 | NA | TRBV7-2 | CASSPRPPGINEKLFF | TGTGCCAGCAGCCCCCGCCCGCCAGGGATTAATGAAAAACTGTTTTTT
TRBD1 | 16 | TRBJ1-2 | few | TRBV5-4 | CASSPAMGQAGDGYTF | TGTGCCAGCAGCCCAGCTATGGGACAGGCGGGGGATGGCTACACCTTC
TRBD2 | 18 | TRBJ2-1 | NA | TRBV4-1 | CASSQVRVGGLAGNEQFF | TGCGCCAGCAGCCAAGTGAGAGTTGGAGGACTAGCGGGCAATGAGCAGTTCTTC
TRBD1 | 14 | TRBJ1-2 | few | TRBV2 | CASSGQGGSGGYTF | TGTGCCAGCAGTGGACAGGGTGGGAGTGGTGGCTACACCTTC
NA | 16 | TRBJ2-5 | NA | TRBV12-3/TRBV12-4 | CASSGGPRTSRGTQYF | TGTGCCAGCAGTGGGGGACCGAGAACTAGCCGGGGGACCCAGTACTTC
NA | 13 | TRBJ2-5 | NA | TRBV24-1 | CATSRRSQETQYF | TGTGCCACCAGTCGTAGATCTCAAGAGACCCAGTACTTC
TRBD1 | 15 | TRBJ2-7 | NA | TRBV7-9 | CASSSPTGAIYEQYF | TGTGCCAGCAGCTCACCGACAGGGGCCATCTACGAGCAGTACTTC
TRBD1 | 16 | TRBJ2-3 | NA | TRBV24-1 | CATSGPTGGGTDTQYF | TGTGCCACCAGTGGCCCGACAGGGGGTGGCACAGATACGCAGTATTTT
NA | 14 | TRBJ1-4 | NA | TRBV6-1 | CASNIAGPNEKLFF | TGTGCCAGCAACATAGCGGGGCCTAATGAAAAACTGTTTTTT
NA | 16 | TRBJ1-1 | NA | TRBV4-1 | CASSQEPGRTYTEAFF | TGCGCCAGCAGCCAAGAGCCCGGGCGGACTTACACTGAAGCTTTCTTT
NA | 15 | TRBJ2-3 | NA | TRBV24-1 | CATSDHGGPTDTQYF | TGTGCCACCAGTGACCACGGTGGCCCCACAGATACGCAGTATTTT
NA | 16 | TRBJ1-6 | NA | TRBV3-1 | CASSQHETKRNSPLHF | TGTGCCAGCAGCCAACACGAAACTAAAAGGAATTCACCCCTCCACTTT
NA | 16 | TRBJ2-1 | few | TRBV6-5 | CASSSSSGTSYNEQFF | TGTGCCAGCAGTTCAAGTTCAGGGACTTCCTACAATGAGCAGTTCTTC
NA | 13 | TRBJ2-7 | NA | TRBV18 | CASSPIEAYEQYF | TGTGCCAGCTCACCGATCGAAGCCTACGAGCAGTACTTC
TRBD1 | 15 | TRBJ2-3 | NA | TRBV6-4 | CASSDSDRGADTQYF | TGTGCCAGCAGTGACTCGGACAGGGGTGCAGATACGCAGTATTTT
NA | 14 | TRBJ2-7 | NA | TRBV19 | CASSFPGIFYEQYF | TGTGCCAGTAGTTTTCCGGGGATCTTTTACGAGCAGTACTTC
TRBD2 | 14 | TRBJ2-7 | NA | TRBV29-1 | CSVELAGGSYEQYF | TGCAGCGTTGAATTAGCGGGGGGATCCTACGAGCAGTACTTC
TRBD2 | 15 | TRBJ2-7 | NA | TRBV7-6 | CASSLSGGATNEQYF | TGTGCCAGCAGCCTTAGCGGGGGGGCCACTAACGAGCAGTACTTC